The rows below give T cell receptor beta chains drawn from one sample of a study of T cells after yellow fever vaccination. One entry per CDR3 protein, called by TCRdb with MiXCR from the 5' RACE reads. The table lists some 73,000 distinct CDR3 sequences, approximately 7.5% of them singletons. The sample in question was CD8+ T cells sorted from PBMCs, obtained on the day of the yellow fever booster vaccination. The source is a young man who received the YFV17D yellow fever vaccine. Each CDR3 is given with its conserved first and last residue. A D gene is named only where the DNA matches it firmly. Size is stated for part of the rows, as once, few or many counts, or as a class when the clone is expanded.

clone_size d_call j_call v_call cdr3_nt cdr3_aa
NA TRBD1 TRBJ2-7 TRBV29-1 TGCAGCGTTGCCGGGACAGCGGTCGACGAGCAGTACTTC CSVAGTAVDEQYF
NA NA TRBJ2-3 TRBV3-1 TGTGCCAGCAGCCAAGACCCCGGACAGACTAGACCCCCCATGTCGGGCACAGATACGCAGTATTTT CASSQDPGQTRPPMSGTDTQYF
few TRBD2 TRBJ2-3 TRBV10-1 TGCGCCAGCAGTGAGGTAGCGGGAGCCGGCACAGATACGCAGTATTTT CASSEVAGAGTDTQYF
many NA TRBJ2-2 TRBV7-9 TGTGCCAGCAGCTTTGGTTACACCGGGGAGCTGTTTTTT CASSFGYTGELFF
few NA TRBJ2-1 TRBV12-3/TRBV12-4 TGTGCCAGCACGTTAGCTGGTGAGCAGTTCTTC CASTLAGEQFF
many NA TRBJ2-4 TRBV27 TGTGCCAGCGGGGACAAAAACATTCAGTACTTC CASGDKNIQYF
many TRBD1 TRBJ2-7 TRBV18 TGTGCCAGCTCCCCACAGACAGGGGACCACTACGAGCAGTACTTC CASSPQTGDHYEQYF
many TRBD2 TRBJ2-7 TRBV7-2 TGTGCCAGCAGCGACGAACTTAGCGGGAGCTACGAGCAGTACTTC CASSDELSGSYEQYF
few NA TRBJ2-5 TRBV12-3/TRBV12-4 TGTGCCAGCAGTTTAACCGGGACTTCCCAAGAGACCCAGTACTTC CASSLTGTSQETQYF
many TRBD2 TRBJ2-2 TRBV11-2 TGTGCCAGCAGCTTAATAGCGGGAGGGGAAACCGGGGAGCTGTTTTTT CASSLIAGGETGELFF
few NA TRBJ1-3 TRBV3-1 TGTGCCAGCAGCCCATTCGGCTCTGGAAACACCATATATTTT CASSPFGSGNTIYF
few TRBD2 TRBJ2-3 TRBV5-1 TGCGCCAGCAGCTTGGCCCTAGCGGGAGGGCCAACAGATACGCAGTATTTT CASSLALAGGPTDTQYF
few TRBD2 TRBJ2-3 TRBV29-1 TGCAGCGTTTACCGGGGAGGCGGGAGCCCAGATACGCAGTATTTT CSVYRGGGSPDTQYF
once TRBD1 TRBJ1-1 TRBV2 TGTACCAGCTGTTTAGCTGGACAGGGTCCGTTATGGACTGAAGCTTTCTTT CTSCLAGQGPLWTEAFF
NA NA TRBJ2-2 TRBV29-1 TGCAGCGGAACCGGGACCCCCACCGGGGAGCTGTTTTTT CSGTGTPTGELFF
NA NA TRBJ2-2 TRBV10-1 TGCGCCAGCAGTGAGAGTCGCACCGGGGAGCTGTTTTTT CASSESRTGELFF
many NA TRBJ1-4 TRBV29-1 TGCAGCGTTGTCGTACAGGGAACAGGAGAAAAACTGTTTTTT CSVVVQGTGEKLFF